Each of the 22 T cell receptor beta chains below was sequenced from the same sample in a study of regulatory and conventional T cells in RAG deficiency. Blood CD4+ CD25-low CD127-high conventional T cells supplied the genomic DNA template. Sequenced by immunoSEQ multiplex PCR; TCRdb stores in-frame clones only, minus some. In the table there are under 45,000 clones, about 80% of which are singletons. Separately, the same data were catalogued under a study of regulatory T cells. That source reports: Amplification used 52 TRBV primers and 13 TRBJ primers.

Sequencing input: CD4+ effector T cells sorted from blood. Source of these receptors: a human donor in good health.

This chain links TRBV18 with TRBJ1-6; 7 bases match TRBD1. The J segment lost 4 bases and the V segment lost 4 bases, leaving 4 bases of the junction unmatched. The CDR3 loop spans 15 amino acids. The V gene's germline CDR1 is KGHSH and CDR2 LQKENI. In nucleotides, the CDR3 is TGTGCCAGCTCACAGACAGGGAGATATAATTCACCCCTCCACTTT. Translating gives CASSQTGRYNSPLHF.

The V and J genes are TRBV30 and TRBJ2-3; D tentatively fits TRBD1 or TRBD2 (5 bases each). Trimming shortened V by 5 bases and J by 6 bases, and 12 bases separated the two germline ends. Germline V gene data show CDR1 as GTSNPN and CDR2 as SVGIG (reference sequence). The length of the CDR3 is 12 residues. CDR3 DNA: TGTGCCTGGCTTGCCTGGGGGGATACGCAGTATTTT. This translates into CAWLAWGDTQYF.

CDR3 bases: TGTGCCAGCAGCTTGGTAGGGGCCACTAATGAAAAACTGTTTTTT. Translation gives CASSLVGATNEKLFF. The genes are TRBV5-6 and TRBJ1-4; the D gene is possibly TRBD1 (5 bases). Germline V gene data show CDR1 as SGHDT and CDR2 as YYEEEE. The CDR3 runs to 15 residues. V lost 0 bases to trimming and J lost 2 bases, with 8 bases between them.

J is TRBJ1-6 and V is TRBV27, with 7 bases identical to TRBD1. Losses at the gene ends were 6 bases for V and 8 bases for J; bases not matched to a gene: 10. The CDR3 contains 15 residues. Germline V lookup: CDR1 MNHEY, CDR2 SMNVEV (reference sequence). The CDR3: CASSLEGAPHSPLHF. CDR3 nucleotides: TGTGCCAGCAGCTTGGAGGGGGCCCCTCATTCACCCCTCCACTTT.

In this sample, this clone turned up a few times. V and J are TRBV5-8 and TRBJ1-2, with a possible D match to TRBD1 (5 bases). The germline CDR1 and CDR2 sequences are SGHTS and YDEGEE. V lost 3 bases, J lost 7 bases, and 10 bases lay in between. The CDR3 covers 12 residues. The CDR3 loop reads CASSSSGTGYTF. The CDR3 DNA follows: TGTGCCAGCAGCTCGTCAGGGACTGGCTACACCTTC.

A few counts support this clone. This chain links TRBV5-5 with TRBJ1-5; maybe TRBD1 (5 bases). The germline V gene encodes CDR1 SGHKS and CDR2 YYEKEE (reference sequence). This CDR3 region has 15 residues. Trimming pared 2 bases from V and 0 bases from J, leaving 9 bases between. The CDR3 protein is CASSLGVFSNQPQHF. CDR3 nucleotides: TGTGCCAGCAGCTTAGGGGTTTTTAGCAATCAGCCCCAGCATTTT.

The chain couples TRBV4-1 to TRBJ1-1, with D perhaps matching TRBD1 (5 bases). This CDR3 contains 14 residues. V dropped 4 bases and J dropped 5 bases, with 14 bases sitting between them. Germline V gives CDR1 MGHRA, CDR2 YSYEKL. The CDR3 loop reads CASSRAGGLTEAFF. CDR3 nucleotide sequence: TGCGCCAGCAGCCGGGCGGGGGGTTTAACTGAAGCTTTCTTT.

The chain uses TRBV2 and TRBJ2-3, with 15 bases lining up with TRBD2. The trim removed 1 base at V and 2 bases at J, leaving 1 base unmatched. There are 17 residues in the CDR3. Germline assignment: CDR1 SNHLY and CDR2 FYNNEI. For the CDR3, the DNA is TGTGCCAGCAGTGAAGGGACTAGCGGGGGGGCCACAGATACGCAGTATTTT. This encodes CASSEGTSGGATDTQYF.

This clone was recorded a few times. This chain connects TRBV19 to TRBJ2-5; D is perhaps TRBD1 (6 bases). The CDR3 has 14 amino acids. Germline CDR1 reads LNHDA; CDR2 reads SQIVND (reference sequence). Trimming removed 5 bases at V and 1 base at J, with 11 bases between. The CDR3 DNA follows: TGTGCCAGTAGTTCAGGACAGTTCCAAGAGACCCAGTACTTC. Encoded protein: CASSSGQFQETQYF.

The genes are TRBV5-1 and TRBJ2-3, with 12 bases aligning to TRBD2. Per the germline V gene, CDR1 is SGHRS and CDR2 is YFSETQ. The CDR3 loop spans 14 amino acids. J was trimmed by 3 bases and V by 4 bases; bases with no gene match: 0. CDR3 region: CASSGTSGTDTQYF. The CDR3 DNA reads as TGCGCCAGCAGCGGGACTAGCGGGACAGATACGCAGTATTTT.

This clone was detected once. The chain couples TRBV19 to TRBJ2-3, with 10 bases identical to TRBD2. This CDR3 is 14 amino acids long. Trimming removed 10 bases from V and 8 bases from J; junction bases left unmatched: 12. Germline-derived CDR1 and CDR2 are LNHDA and SQIVND (reference sequence). The CDR3 DNA reads as TGTGCCACCGCGAATAGCGGGGGGTTATCTACGCAGTATTTT. Translating gives CATANSGGLSTQYF.

The gene calls are TRBV25-1 and TRBJ1-1; D is uncertain. The V end lost 10 bases, the J end lost 8 bases, and 14 bases lay between the germline ends. CDR1 is MGHDK, CDR2 SYGVNS, per germline. The CDR3 is made up of 11 amino acids. CDR3 protein: CATQLSREAFF. CDR3 nucleotides: TGTGCCACCCAGCTATCAAGGGAAGCTTTCTTT.

The V call is TRBV30, the J call TRBJ1-2, with TRBD1 as a possible D gene (6 bases). The germline V gene has CDR1 GTSNPN and CDR2 SVGIG (reference sequence). V was clipped by 5 bases and J by 6 bases, with 19 bases between them. The CDR3 covers 14 residues. CDR3 amino acids: CAWGGLTGGHGYTF. The CDR3 nucleotides read TGTGCCTGGGGGGGGTTGACAGGAGGTCATGGCTACACCTTC.

The chain is built from TRBV30 and TRBJ1-6; D gene ambiguous. V lost 4 bases and J 3 bases, leaving 7 bases between the germline ends. CDR3 length: 13 amino acids. CDR1 is GTSNPN and CDR2 is SVGIG in the germline V gene (reference sequence). The CDR3 DNA reads as TGTGCCTGGACGACAAACTATAATTCACCCCTCCACTTT. Translation: CAWTTNYNSPLHF.

This chain connects TRBV7-8 to TRBJ1-4; the match to TRBD1 covers 8 bases. CDR1 is SGHVS, CDR2 FQNEAQ, per germline. The CDR3 spans 15 residues. Trimming took 6 bases from V and 8 from J; bases not matched to a gene: 11. CDR3 amino acids: CASRVNRGTSEKLFF. The CDR3 coding sequence is TGTGCCAGCAGGGTAAACAGGGGGACTTCGGAAAAACTGTTTTTT.

The J gene is TRBJ1-6, the V gene TRBV6-5; a possible D gene is TRBD1 (6 bases). The CDR3 contains 15 residues. V was cut by 4 bases and J by 6 bases, with 13 bases left in between. CDR1 is MNHEY and CDR2 is SVGAGI in the germline V gene. CDR3 residues: CASSSPDSLNSPLHF. The CDR3, as DNA: TGTGCCAGCAGTTCCCCGGACAGTCTTAATTCACCCCTCCACTTT.

J is TRBJ2-1 and V is TRBV28; possibly TRBD2 for D (6 bases). The CDR3 has 17 amino acids. Looked up from germline, CDR1 is MDHEN and CDR2 is SYDVKM. Between the trimmed V and J ends, which lost 7 bases and 7 bases, there was a span of 26 bases. This CDR3 is CASTPPGQLGRLNEQFF. The CDR3 bases are TGTGCCAGCACCCCCCCAGGACAATTGGGGAGGCTTAATGAGCAGTTCTTC.

This sequence joins TRBV30 and TRBJ1-2, with D hard to call. Germline assignment: CDR1 GTSNPN and CDR2 SVGIG (reference sequence). This CDR3 comprises 8 residues. V was cut by 5 bases and J by 6 bases, with 1 base left in between. CDR3 residues: CAWDGYTF. The CDR3, as DNA: TGTGCCTGGGATGGCTACACCTTC.

The gene calls are TRBV30 and TRBJ2-5, with D possibly being TRBD2 (6 bases). This CDR3 comprises 14 residues. The V end was cut by 3 bases, the J end by 2 bases, with 13 bases between. Germline lookup yields CDR1 GTSNPN and CDR2 SVGIG (reference sequence). Here the CDR3 DNA reads TGTGCCTGGAGCCACGGAGGGACTCAAGAGACCCAGTACTTC. This codes for CAWSHGGTQETQYF. The full variable domain, with the rest looked up from reference TRBV30 and TRBJ2-5, is SQTIHQWPATLVQPVGSPLSLECTVEGTSNPNLYWYRQAAGRGLQLLFYSVGIGQISSEVPQNLSASRPQDRQFILSSKKLLLSDSGFYLCAWSHGGTQETQYFGPGTRLLVL.

The chain employs TRBV4-1 and TRBJ1-2; D unresolved. V was trimmed by 1 base and J by 2 bases, leaving 17 bases between them. From germline, CDR1 is MGHRA and CDR2 YSYEKL. CDR3 length: 17 residues. This chain's CDR3 is CASSQVSLSITNYGYTF. The CDR3 nucleotides read TGCGCCAGCAGCCAAGTCTCCCTAAGCATCACAAACTATGGCTACACCTTC.

The J gene is TRBJ2-2, the V gene TRBV19; 7 bases map to TRBD1. CDR3 length: 16 residues. Germline lookup yields CDR1 LNHDA and CDR2 SQIVND (reference sequence). V shed 5 bases and J 6 bases; nucleotides not matched to a gene: 12. In nucleotides, the CDR3 is TGTGCCAGTAGTGCCAACAGGGGTCCCCCTCCCGGGGAGCTGTTTTTT. Its translation is CASSANRGPPPGELFF. The full variable domain, its missing parts supplied by reference TRBV19 and TRBJ2-2, is DGGITQSPKYLFRKEGQNVTLSCEQNLNHDAMYWYRQDPGQGLRLIYYSQIVNDFQKGDIAEGYSVSREKKESFPLTVTSAQKNPTAFYLCASSANRGPPPGELFFGEGSRLTVL.

This clone was observed a few times. The chain recombines TRBV5-1 with TRBJ2-5; perhaps TRBD1 as D (6 bases). The CDR3 sequence is 14 residues long. V was trimmed by 4 bases and J by 1 base, leaving 11 bases between them. The V gene's germline CDR1 is SGHRS and CDR2 YFSETQ. The CDR3 loop is CASSPGHPQETQYF. CDR3 in DNA: TGCGCCAGCAGCCCGGGACACCCCCAAGAGACCCAGTACTTC.